Only a few counts were recorded for the clone carrying this TCR beta chain. The target antigen is unknown. Sample-barcoded 5' priming and a J-beta primer mix drove a second PCR of about 6 to 12 cycles. Every sample produced at least 2.5 million CDR3-containing paired-end reads. TCRdb re-analysed the 5' RACE reads in MiXCR, keeping a single row per CDR3 protein. The sample has fewer than 900,000 distinct CDR3 sequences, approximately 35% seen once. The data derive from a study of blood T cells in healthy people across ages. Trimming left V 0 bases short and J 1 base short, with 9 bases between. The CDR3 length is 15 residues. Study-level points and caveats: Investigators viewed diversity estimates from one million T cells as underestimates, the study reported.

The TCR was taken from a man aged 18 to 30 in good health. Specimen: blood. This rearrangement joins TRBV12-3 or TRBV12-4 to TRBJ2-5; possible D gene TRBD1, 6 bases. The DNA for the CDR3 is TGTGCCAGCAGTTTAGCCGGACAGCCCCAAGAGACCCAGTACTTC. Encoded protein: CASSLAGQPQETQYF.